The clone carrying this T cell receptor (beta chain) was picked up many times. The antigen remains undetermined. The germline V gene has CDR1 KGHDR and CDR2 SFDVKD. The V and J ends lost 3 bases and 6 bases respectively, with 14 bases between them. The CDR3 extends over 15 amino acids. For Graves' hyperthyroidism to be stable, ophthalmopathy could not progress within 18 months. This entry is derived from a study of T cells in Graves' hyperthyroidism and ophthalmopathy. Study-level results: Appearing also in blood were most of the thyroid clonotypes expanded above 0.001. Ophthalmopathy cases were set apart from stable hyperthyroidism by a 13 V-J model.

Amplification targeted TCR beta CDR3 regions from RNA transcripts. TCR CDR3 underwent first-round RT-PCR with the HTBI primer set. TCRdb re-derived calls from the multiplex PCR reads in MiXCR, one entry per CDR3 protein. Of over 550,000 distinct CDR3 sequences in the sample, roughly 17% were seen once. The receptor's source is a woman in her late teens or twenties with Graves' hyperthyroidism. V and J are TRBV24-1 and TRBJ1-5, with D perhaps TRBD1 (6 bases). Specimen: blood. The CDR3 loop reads CATSDHREGGQPQHF. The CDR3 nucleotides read TGTGCCACCAGTGATCACAGGGAGGGCGGTCAGCCCCAGCATTTT.